A selection of T cell receptor beta chains follows, all from one sample in a study of preoperative IRX-2 immunotherapy in early breast cancer. Here immunoSEQ multiplex PCR was the method, and the copy in TCRdb shows in-frame clones only, minus some. The data contain fewer than 25,000 clones, 70% to 90% of them seen just once; the ten biggest clones take up less than 35%. This specimen consisted of tumor tissue, obtained after IRX-2 immunotherapy. Receptor source: a human donor with breast cancer. Each CDR3 is given without its conserved first and last residue. Fields, in order: V gene, D gene, CDR3 protein. D genes are given only for firm matches.

V gene: TRBV19
D gene: .
CDR3 protein: ASTPTGTDTQY

V gene: TRBV5-1
D gene: .
CDR3 protein: ASSLQGSDTEAF

V gene: TRBV6-5
D gene: TRBD1
CDR3 protein: ASRQGQGEGTQY

V gene: TRBV9
D gene: .
CDR3 protein: ASSGSGENYGYT

V gene: TRBV6-1
D gene: .
CDR3 protein: ASSEAGDGYT

V gene: TRBV11-3
D gene: .
CDR3 protein: ASSYPWPGGTDTQY

V gene: TRBV27
D gene: TRBD2
CDR3 protein: ASSLWSAGGYNEQF

V gene: TRBV20-1
D gene: .
CDR3 protein: SASSGYEQY

V gene: TRBV6-5
D gene: TRBD1
CDR3 protein: ASSRNAGGVTEAF

V gene: TRBV15
D gene: .
CDR3 protein: ATSRDLRTNEKLF

V gene: TRBV7-8
D gene: TRBD2
CDR3 protein: ASSSGTREETQY

V gene: TRBV7-2
D gene: .
CDR3 protein: ASSLTHLEGYT

V gene: TRBV6-5
D gene: .
CDR3 protein: ASSYSAGAINQPQH

V gene: TRBV11-3
D gene: .
CDR3 protein: ASSLWGTEAF

V gene: TRBV29-1
D gene: TRBD2
CDR3 protein: SSGLANGELF

V gene: TRBV5-5
D gene: .
CDR3 protein: ASSLGGYGYT

V gene: TRBV4-1
D gene: TRBD1
CDR3 protein: ASSQEAQGAGYT

V gene: TRBV7-8
D gene: TRBD2
CDR3 protein: ASSLFAGGLEETQY

V gene: TRBV11-3
D gene: TRBD2
CDR3 protein: ASSLTSGGALF

V gene: TRBV5-1
D gene: .
CDR3 protein: ASSSNTANEQF

V gene: TRBV6-5
D gene: TRBD1
CDR3 protein: ASSDRVGYGYT

V gene: TRBV5-1
D gene: TRBD2
CDR3 protein: ASSLALAGGTDTQY

V gene: TRBV5-6
D gene: TRBD1
CDR3 protein: ASSPGTVSGANVLT

V gene: TRBV7-9
D gene: TRBD1
CDR3 protein: ASSSAWDRTNTGELF

V gene: TRBV11-2
D gene: .
CDR3 protein: ASSLLNTEAF

V gene: TRBV5-5
D gene: .
CDR3 protein: ASSGVRRTEAF

V gene: TRBV5-1
D gene: .
CDR3 protein: ASSLALGETQY

V gene: TRBV28
D gene: TRBD1
CDR3 protein: ASSSTGGYGYT

V gene: TRBV6-6
D gene: .
CDR3 protein: ASSYWGNGYT

V gene: TRBV30
D gene: TRBD2
CDR3 protein: AWSRLGLAGREYQETQY

V gene: TRBV7-9
D gene: .
CDR3 protein: ASSYRESSYEQY

V gene: TRBV6-6
D gene: .
CDR3 protein: ASLVDSLSGNTIY

V gene: TRBV9
D gene: .
CDR3 protein: ASSVAENSPLH

V gene: TRBV28
D gene: .
CDR3 protein: ASSSAAGNTGELF

V gene: TRBV6-6
D gene: .
CDR3 protein: ASSLEGRADTQY

V gene: TRBV2
D gene: TRBD1
CDR3 protein: ASSELTGATDTQY

V gene: TRBV10-1
D gene: .
CDR3 protein: ASSADGRRAGTDTQY

V gene: TRBV11-2
D gene: .
CDR3 protein: ASSQEVQGSTNEKLF

V gene: TRBV30
D gene: .
CDR3 protein: AGLGGRETQY

V gene: TRBV11-3
D gene: .
CDR3 protein: ASSPQGIGRGELF

V gene: TRBV28
D gene: .
CDR3 protein: ASSPSGSRSNQPQH

V gene: TRBV7-8
D gene: .
CDR3 protein: ASSLEPGDTDTQY

V gene: TRBV7-8
D gene: .
CDR3 protein: ASSPTRQTGYT

V gene: TRBV7-6
D gene: .
CDR3 protein: ASSPSVGELF

V gene: TRBV12-5
D gene: .
CDR3 protein: ASGPGTRGTNTEAF